This T cell receptor beta chain stems from a study of HIV-infected patients and healthy controls. Study findings and constraints: MAIT alpha-chain CDR3s were frequent in healthy controls, depleted in HIV+.

By share of the sample, this clonotype is medium-sized. Its matching antigen is unknown. cDNA was made from 500 ng RNA using alpha and beta constant primers. Separate chain-specific third strand synthesis with multiplexing indices produced the alpha and beta libraries. TCRdb reprocessed the 5' RACE reads with MiXCR, giving one entry per CDR3 protein. Among about 11,000 distinct CDR3 sequences, 4.5% to 5.5% were seen once, and the ten largest hold approximately 3.7%. No cell fractionation was done, so the repertoire covers all unsorted peripheral blood T cells. This CDR3 has 16 amino acids. Germline V gene sequence: CDR1 DFQATT, CDR2 SNEGSKA (reference sequence). Trimming shortened V by 2 bases and J by 5 bases, and 21 bases separated the two germline ends.

The chain joins TRBV20-1 to TRBJ1-1; unclear D gene. Material: blood. The TCR originated in an adult in good health. The CDR3 coding sequence is TGCAGTGCTAGATCAGGCAACCCGGGGAGAAAGACTGAAGCTTTCTTT. Translated, it gives CSARSGNPGRKTEAFF.